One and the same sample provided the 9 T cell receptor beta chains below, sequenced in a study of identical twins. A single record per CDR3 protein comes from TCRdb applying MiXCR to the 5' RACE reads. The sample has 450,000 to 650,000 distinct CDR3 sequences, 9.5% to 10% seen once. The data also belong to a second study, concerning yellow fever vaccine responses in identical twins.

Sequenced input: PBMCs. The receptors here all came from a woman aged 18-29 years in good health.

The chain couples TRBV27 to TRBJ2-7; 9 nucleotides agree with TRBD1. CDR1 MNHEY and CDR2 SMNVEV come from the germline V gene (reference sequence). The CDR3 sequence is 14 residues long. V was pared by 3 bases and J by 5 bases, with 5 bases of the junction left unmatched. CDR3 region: CASSLNRGPNEQYF. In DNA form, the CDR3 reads TGTGCCAGCAGTTTGAACAGGGGGCCTAACGAGCAGTACTTC.

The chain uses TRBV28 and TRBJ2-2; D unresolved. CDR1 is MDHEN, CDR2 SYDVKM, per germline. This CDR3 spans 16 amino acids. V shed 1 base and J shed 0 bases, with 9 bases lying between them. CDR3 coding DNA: TGTGCCAGCAGTTTATCTTCCAGCGCGAACACCGGGGAGCTGTTTTTT. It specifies CASSLSSSANTGELFF.

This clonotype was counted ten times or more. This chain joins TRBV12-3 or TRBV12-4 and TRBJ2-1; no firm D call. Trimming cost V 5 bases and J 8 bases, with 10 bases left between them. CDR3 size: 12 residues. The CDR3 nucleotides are TGTGCCAGCAGTATCAGGTGGGATGAGCAGTTCTTC. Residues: CASSIRWDEQFF.

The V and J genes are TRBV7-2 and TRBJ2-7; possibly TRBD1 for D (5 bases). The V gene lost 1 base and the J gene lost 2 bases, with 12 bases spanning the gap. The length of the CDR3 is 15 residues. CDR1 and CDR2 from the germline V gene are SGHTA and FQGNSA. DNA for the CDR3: TGTGCCAGCAGCTTAGAGGTGACAGCGCCCTACGAGCAGTACTTC. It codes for CASSLEVTAPYEQYF. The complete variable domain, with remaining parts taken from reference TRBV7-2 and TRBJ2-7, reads GAGVSQSPSNKVTEKGKDVELRCDPISGHTALYWYRQSLGQGLEFLIYFQGNSAPDKSGLPSDRFSAERTGGSVSTLTIQRTQQEDSAVYLCASSLEVTAPYEQYFGPGTRLTVT.

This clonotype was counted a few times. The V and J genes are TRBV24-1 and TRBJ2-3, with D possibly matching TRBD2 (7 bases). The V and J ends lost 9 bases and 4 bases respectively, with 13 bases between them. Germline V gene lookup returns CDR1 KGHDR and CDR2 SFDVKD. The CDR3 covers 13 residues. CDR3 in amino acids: CATEGEGPDTQYF. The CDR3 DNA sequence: TGTGCCACCGAGGGGGAGGGCCCAGATACGCAGTATTTT.

The CDR3 region has the DNA TGTGCCAGCAGTGAACTCAGGGGAGCGGGCAATGAGCAGTTCTTC. It is translated as CASSELRGAGNEQFF. The V gene is TRBV6-1, the J gene TRBJ2-1; D could derive from TRBD1 or TRBD2 (6 bases each). CDR1 and CDR2 (germline): MNHNS, SASEGT. The V gene lost 2 bases and the J gene lost 6 bases, with 14 bases spanning the gap. This CDR3 has 15 residues.

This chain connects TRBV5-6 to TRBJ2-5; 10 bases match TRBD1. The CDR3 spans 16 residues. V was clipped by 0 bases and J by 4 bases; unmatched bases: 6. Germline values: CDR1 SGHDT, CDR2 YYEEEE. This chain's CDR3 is CASSLEGQGLRETQYF. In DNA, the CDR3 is TGTGCCAGCAGCTTGGAGGGACAGGGGTTGAGAGAGACCCAGTACTTC. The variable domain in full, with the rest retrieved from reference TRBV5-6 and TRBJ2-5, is DAGVTQSPTHLIKTRGQQVTLRCSPKSGHDTVSWYQQALGQGPQFIFQYYEEEERQRGNFPDRFSGHQFPNYSSELNVNALLLGDSALYLCASSLEGQGLRETQYFGPGTRLLVL.

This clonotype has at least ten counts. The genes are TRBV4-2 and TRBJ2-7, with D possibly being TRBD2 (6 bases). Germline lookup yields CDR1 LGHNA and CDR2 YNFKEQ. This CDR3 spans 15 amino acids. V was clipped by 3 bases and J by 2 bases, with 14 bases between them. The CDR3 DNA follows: TGTGCCAGCAGCCAGAATCGGGGGACCACCTACGAGCAGTACTTC. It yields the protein CASSQNRGTTYEQYF.

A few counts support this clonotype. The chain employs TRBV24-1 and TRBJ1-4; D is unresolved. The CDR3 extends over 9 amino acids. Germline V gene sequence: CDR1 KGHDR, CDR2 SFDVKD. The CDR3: CATNEKLFF. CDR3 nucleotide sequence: TGTGCAACTAATGAAAAACTGTTTTTT.